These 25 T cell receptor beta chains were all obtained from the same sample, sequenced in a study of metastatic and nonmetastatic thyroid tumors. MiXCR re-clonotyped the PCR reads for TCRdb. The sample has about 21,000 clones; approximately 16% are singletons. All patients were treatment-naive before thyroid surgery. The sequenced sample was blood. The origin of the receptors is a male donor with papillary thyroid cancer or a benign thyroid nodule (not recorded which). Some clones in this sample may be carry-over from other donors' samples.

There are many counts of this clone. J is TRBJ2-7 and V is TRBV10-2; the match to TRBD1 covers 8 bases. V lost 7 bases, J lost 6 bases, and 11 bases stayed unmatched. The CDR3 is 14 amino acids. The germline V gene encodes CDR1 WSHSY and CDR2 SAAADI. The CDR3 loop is CASKPGQAWGEQYF. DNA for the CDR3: TGCGCCAGCAAGCCGGGACAGGCGTGGGGCGAGCAGTACTTC.

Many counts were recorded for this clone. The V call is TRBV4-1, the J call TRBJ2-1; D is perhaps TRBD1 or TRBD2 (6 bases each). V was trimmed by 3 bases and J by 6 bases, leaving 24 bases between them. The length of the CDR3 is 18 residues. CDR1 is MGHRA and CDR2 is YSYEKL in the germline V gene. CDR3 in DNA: TGCGCCAGCAGCCAGAGGCGAGGGGGAGGTCGGGACCTCAATGAGCAGTTCTTC. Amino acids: CASSQRRGGGRDLNEQFF.

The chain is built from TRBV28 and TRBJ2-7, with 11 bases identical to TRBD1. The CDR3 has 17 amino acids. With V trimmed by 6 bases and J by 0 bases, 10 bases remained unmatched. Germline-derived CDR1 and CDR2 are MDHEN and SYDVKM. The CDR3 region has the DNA TGTGCCAGCAGATCCGGGACAGGGGGACCTGGCTCCTACGAGCAGTACTTC. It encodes CASRSGTGGPGSYEQYF.

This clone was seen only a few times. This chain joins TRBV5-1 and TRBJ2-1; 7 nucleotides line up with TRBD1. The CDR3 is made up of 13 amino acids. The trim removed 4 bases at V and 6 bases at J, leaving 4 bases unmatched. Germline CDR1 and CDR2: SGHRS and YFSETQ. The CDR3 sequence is CASSQGQLNEQFF. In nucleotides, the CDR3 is TGCGCCAGCAGCCAGGGACAGCTCAATGAGCAGTTCTTC. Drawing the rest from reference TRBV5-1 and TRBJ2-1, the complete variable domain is KAGVTQTPRYLIKTRGQQVTLSCSPISGHRSVSWYQQTPGQGLQFLFEYFSETQRNKGNFPGRFSGRQFSNSRSEMNVSTLELGDSALYLCASSQGQLNEQFFGPGTRLTVL.

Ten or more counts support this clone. The CDR3 DNA is TGTGCCAGCAGCTCCGAGGGTCAACTAGCCAAAAACATTCAGTACTTC. This sequence encodes CASSSEGQLAKNIQYF. The V and J genes are TRBV11-2 and TRBJ2-4, with D possibly being TRBD2 (5 bases). Germline values: CDR1 SGHAT, CDR2 FQNNGV. V was cut by 4 bases and J by 0 bases, with 13 bases left in between. This CDR3 has 16 amino acids.

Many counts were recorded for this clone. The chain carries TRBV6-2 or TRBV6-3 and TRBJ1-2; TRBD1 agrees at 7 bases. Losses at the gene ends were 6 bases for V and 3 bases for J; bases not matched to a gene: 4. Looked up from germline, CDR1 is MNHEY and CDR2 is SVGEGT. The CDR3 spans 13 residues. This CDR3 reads CASRYRGYYGYTF. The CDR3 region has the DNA TGTGCCAGCAGATACAGGGGTTACTATGGCTACACCTTC.

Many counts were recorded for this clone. CDR3 DNA: TGTGCCAGCACCAGGGGGTCCCTTAGCAATCAGCCCCAGCATTTT. It codes for CASTRGSLSNQPQHF. This chain uses TRBV2 with TRBJ1-5, with 7 bases that match TRBD1. The CDR3 spans 15 residues. CDR1 SNHLY and CDR2 FYNNEI come from the germline V gene. V lost 7 bases to trimming and J lost 0 bases; unmatched junction nucleotides: 6. Using reference TRBV2 and TRBJ1-5 for the parts outside the CDR3, the full variable domain is EPEVTQTPSHQVTQMGQEVILRCVPISNHLYFYWYRQILGQKVEFLVSFYNNEISEKSEIFDDQFSVERPDGSNFTLKIRSTKLEDSAMYFCASTRGSLSNQPQHFGDGTRLSIL.

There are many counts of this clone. The CDR3, as DNA: TGCGCCAGCAGCTCTGGACTAGCGGGCGGAGCCAAAAACATTCAGTACTTC. Translating gives CASSSGLAGGAKNIQYF. The chain links TRBV5-1 to TRBJ2-4; 11 nucleotides line up with TRBD2. V shed 3 bases, J shed 0 bases, and the junction held 5 bases outside the gene matches. CDR1 is SGHRS, CDR2 YFSETQ, per germline. This CDR3 spans 17 amino acids.

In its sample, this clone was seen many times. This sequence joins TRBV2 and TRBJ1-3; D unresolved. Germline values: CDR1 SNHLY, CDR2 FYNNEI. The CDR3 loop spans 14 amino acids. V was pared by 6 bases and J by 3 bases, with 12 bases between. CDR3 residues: CASSFLSDGNTIYF. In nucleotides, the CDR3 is TGTGCCAGCAGCTTCCTATCCGATGGAAACACCATATATTTT.

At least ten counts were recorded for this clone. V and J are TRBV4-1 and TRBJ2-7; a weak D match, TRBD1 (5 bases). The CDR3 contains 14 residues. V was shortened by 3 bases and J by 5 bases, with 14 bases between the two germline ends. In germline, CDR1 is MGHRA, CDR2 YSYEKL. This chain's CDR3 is CASSHAQGGHEQYF. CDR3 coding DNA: TGCGCCAGCAGCCATGCGCAGGGCGGCCACGAGCAGTACTTC.

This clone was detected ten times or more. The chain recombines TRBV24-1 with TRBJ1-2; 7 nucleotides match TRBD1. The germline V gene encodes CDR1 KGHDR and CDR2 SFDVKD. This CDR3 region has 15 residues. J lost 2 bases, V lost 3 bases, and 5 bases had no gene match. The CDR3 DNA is TGTGCCACCAGTGATACGACAGGGACGAACTATGGCTACACCTTC. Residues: CATSDTTGTNYGYTF.

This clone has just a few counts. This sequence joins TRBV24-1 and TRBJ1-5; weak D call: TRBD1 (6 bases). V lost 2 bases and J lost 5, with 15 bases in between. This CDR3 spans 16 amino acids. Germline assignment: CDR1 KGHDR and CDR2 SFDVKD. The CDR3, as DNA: TGTGCCACCAGTGATTCCTCCGGGGACAAGTATCAGCCCCAGCATTTT. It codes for CATSDSSGDKYQPQHF.

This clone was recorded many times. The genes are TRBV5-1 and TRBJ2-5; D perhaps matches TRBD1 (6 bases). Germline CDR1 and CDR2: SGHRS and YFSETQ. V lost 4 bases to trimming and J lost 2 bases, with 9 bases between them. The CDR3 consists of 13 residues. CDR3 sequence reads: CASSIGQQETQYF. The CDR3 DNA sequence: TGCGCCAGCAGCATCGGACAGCAAGAGACCCAGTACTTC.

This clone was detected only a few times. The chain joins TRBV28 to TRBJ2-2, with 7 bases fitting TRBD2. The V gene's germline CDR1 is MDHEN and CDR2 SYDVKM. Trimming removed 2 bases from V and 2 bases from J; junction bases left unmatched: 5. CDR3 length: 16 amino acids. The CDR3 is CASSLMSGGNTGELFF. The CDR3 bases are TGTGCCAGCAGTTTAATGTCGGGGGGTAACACCGGGGAGCTGTTTTTT.

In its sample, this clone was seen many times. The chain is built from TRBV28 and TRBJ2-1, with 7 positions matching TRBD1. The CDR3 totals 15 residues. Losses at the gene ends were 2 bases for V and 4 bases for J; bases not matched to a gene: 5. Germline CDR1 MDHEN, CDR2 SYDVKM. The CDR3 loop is CASSLPEGAYNEQFF. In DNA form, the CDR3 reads TGTGCCAGCAGTTTACCCGAGGGGGCTTACAATGAGCAGTTCTTC.

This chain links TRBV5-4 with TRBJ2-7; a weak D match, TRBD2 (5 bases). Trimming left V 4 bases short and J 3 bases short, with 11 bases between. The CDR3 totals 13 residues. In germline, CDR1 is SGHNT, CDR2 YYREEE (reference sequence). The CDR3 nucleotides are TGTGCCAGCAGCCGGGATTCTAACTACGAGCAGTACTTC. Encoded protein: CASSRDSNYEQYF.

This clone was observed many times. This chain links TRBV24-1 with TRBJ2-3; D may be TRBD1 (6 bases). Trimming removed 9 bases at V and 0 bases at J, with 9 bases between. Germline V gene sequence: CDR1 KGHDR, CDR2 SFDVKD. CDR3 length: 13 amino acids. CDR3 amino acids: CATGRGSTDTQYF. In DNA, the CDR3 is TGTGCCACCGGCAGGGGTAGCACAGATACGCAGTATTTT.

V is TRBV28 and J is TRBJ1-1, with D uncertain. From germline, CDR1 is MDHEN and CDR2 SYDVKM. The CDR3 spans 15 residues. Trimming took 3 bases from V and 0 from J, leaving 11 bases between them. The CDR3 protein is CASSFTLPLNTEAFF. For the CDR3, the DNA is TGTGCCAGCAGTTTCACCCTCCCTTTGAACACTGAAGCTTTCTTT. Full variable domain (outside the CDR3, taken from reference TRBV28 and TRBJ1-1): DVKVTQSSRYLVKRTGEKVFLECVQDMDHENMFWYRQDPGLGLRLIYFSYDVKMKEKGDIPEGYSVSREKKERFSLILESASTNQTSMYLCASSFTLPLNTEAFFGQGTRLTVV.

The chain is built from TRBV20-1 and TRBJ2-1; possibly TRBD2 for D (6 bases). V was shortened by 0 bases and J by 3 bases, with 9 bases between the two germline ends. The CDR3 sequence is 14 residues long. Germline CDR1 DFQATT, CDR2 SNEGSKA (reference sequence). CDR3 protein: CSAREAGIYNEQFF. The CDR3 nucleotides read TGCAGTGCTAGAGAGGCGGGAATCTACAATGAGCAGTTCTTC.

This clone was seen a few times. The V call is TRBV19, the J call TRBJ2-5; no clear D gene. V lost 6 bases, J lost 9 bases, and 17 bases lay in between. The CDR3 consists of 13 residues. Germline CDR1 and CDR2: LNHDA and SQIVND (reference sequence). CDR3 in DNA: TGTGCCAGTAGGCACAGCAACCAAGATGCCCAGTACTTC. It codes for CASRHSNQDAQYF.

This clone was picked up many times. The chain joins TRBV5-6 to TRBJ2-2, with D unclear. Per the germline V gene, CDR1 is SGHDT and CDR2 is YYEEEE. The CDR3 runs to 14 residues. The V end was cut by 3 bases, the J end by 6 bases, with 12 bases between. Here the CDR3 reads CASSSASEPGELFF. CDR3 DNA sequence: TGTGCCAGCAGCTCGGCGTCGGAGCCCGGGGAGCTGTTTTTT. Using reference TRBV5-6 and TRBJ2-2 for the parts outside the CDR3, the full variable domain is DAGVTQSPTHLIKTRGQQVTLRCSPKSGHDTVSWYQQALGQGPQFIFQYYEEEERQRGNFPDRFSGHQFPNYSSELNVNALLLGDSALYLCASSSASEPGELFFGEGSRLTVL.

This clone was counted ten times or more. The CDR3 DNA follows: TGTGCCAGCAGCCAAGAGGTGGGGGGCTGGCAGCCCCAGCATTTT. This translates into CASSQEVGGWQPQHF. The genes are TRBV3-1 and TRBJ1-5; possibly TRBD1 for D (6 bases). Between the trimmed V and J ends, which lost 0 bases and 7 bases, there was a span of 13 bases. There are 15 residues in the CDR3. Germline CDR1 is LGHDT and CDR2 is YNNKEL (reference sequence).

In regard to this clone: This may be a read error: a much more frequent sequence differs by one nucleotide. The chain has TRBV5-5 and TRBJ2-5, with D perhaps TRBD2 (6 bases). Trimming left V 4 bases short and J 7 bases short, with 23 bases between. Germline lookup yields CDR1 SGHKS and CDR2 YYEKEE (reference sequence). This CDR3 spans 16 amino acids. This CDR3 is CASSPWTGDFDGTQYF. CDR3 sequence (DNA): TGTGCCAGCAGCCCTTGGACGGGGGATTTTGACGGGACCCAGTACTTC. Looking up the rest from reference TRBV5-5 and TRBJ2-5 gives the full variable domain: DAGVTQSPTHLIKTRGQQVTLRCSPISGHKSVSWYQQVLGQGPQFIFQYYEKEERGRGNFPDRFSARQFPNYSSELNVNALLLGDSALYLCASSPWTGDFDGTQYFGPGTRLLVL.

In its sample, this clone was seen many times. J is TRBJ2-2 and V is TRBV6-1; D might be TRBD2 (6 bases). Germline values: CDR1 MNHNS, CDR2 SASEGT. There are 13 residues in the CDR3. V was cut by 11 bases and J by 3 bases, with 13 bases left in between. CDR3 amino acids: CALDGGYTGELFF. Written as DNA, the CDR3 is TGTGCCCTTGATGGGGGGTACACCGGGGAGCTGTTTTTT.

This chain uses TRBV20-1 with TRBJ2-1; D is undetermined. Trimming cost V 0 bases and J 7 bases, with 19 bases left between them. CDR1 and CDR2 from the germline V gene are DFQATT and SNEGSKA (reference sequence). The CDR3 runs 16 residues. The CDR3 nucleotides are TGCAGTGCTAGAGATGTTCGGGTGGGTTTCGGGAATGAGCAGTTCTTC. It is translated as CSARDVRVGFGNEQFF.